Listed here is a single T cell receptor (beta chain). These data belong to a study of blood T cells in healthy people across ages. PCR was performed a second time for about 6 to 11 cycles using a sample-barcoded 5' primer and a J-beta primer mix. A single record per CDR3 protein comes from TCRdb applying MiXCR to the 5' RACE reads. The profile shows approximately 1,000,000 distinct CDR3 sequences, 35% to 50% of them singletons. Per the germline V gene, CDR1 is SEHNR and CDR2 is FQNEAQ (reference sequence). V shed 5 bases and J shed 12 bases, with 17 bases lying between them. The CDR3 extends over 13 amino acids.

The clonotype was recovered from a woman aged 60 to 75 in good health. The chain combines TRBV7-9 with TRBJ2-4; D ambiguous. Sequenced sample: blood. The CDR3 DNA reads as TGTGCCAGCAGCGAACAGAGCACAGCAACTCAGTACTTC. Protein: CASSEQSTATQYF. Based on the CDR3 plus reference TRBV7-9 and TRBJ2-4, the full variable domain is DTGVSQNPRHKITKRGQNVTFRCDPISEHNRLYWYRQTLGQGPEFLTYFQNEAQLEKSRLLSDRFSAERPKGSFSTLEIQRTEQGDSAMYLCASSEQSTATQYFGAGTRLSVL.